These 3 T cell receptor beta chains came from one sample sequenced in a study of OX40 agonist ivuxolimab in advanced cancers. Repertoires were generated with immunoSEQ multiplex PCR, while TCRdb's copy carries only in-frame clones and drops some. This table holds 30,000 or so clones, 70% to 90% found once. Here the sequenced sample was CD4+ or CD8+ T cells sorted from blood, taken in a trial of the OX40 agonist ivuxolimab. Every receptor here comes from an adult with an advanced solid tumor such as melanoma, head and neck, liver or kidney cancer.

The chain uses TRBV6-1 and TRBJ2-5; TRBD1 matches at 12 bases. The CDR3 totals 16 residues. Germline V gene sequence: CDR1 MNHNS, CDR2 SASEGT. Trimming took 3 bases from V and 3 from J; bases not matched to a gene: 5. CDR3 DNA sequence: TGTGCCAGCAGTGAGGGACAGGGGGCAAGAGAAGAGACCCAGTACTTC. This gives the protein CASSEGQGAREETQYF.

This clone was counted a few times. J is TRBJ2-7 and V is TRBV7-6, with 8 bases lining up with TRBD1. Germline assignment: CDR1 SGHVS and CDR2 FNYEAQ. This CDR3 has 16 residues. The J segment lost 5 bases and the V segment lost 3 bases, leaving 12 bases of the junction unmatched. The CDR3 DNA reads as TGTGCCAGCAGCTTGTTCATTGGGACAGGCATCCACGAGCAGTACTTC. It yields the protein CASSLFIGTGIHEQYF.

The gene calls are TRBV12-2 and TRBJ2-7; no check of the table's D call, TRBD2, against the DNA was made. TRBV12-2 is an annotated pseudogene. The CDR3 is 15 amino acids. CDR3 sequence (DNA): TGTGCAAGTCGTTGCCCGTGGGCAGGACTCTACGAGCAGTACTTC. As protein: CASRCPWAGLYEQYF.